This entry lists 25 T cell receptor beta chains sequenced from one sample in a study of early T cells in non-severe SARS-CoV-2 infection. Via MiXCR, TCRdb re-called the 5' RACE reads, giving one row per CDR3 protein. The sample lists around 33,000 distinct CDR3 sequences, about 4.6% seen once, with around an eighth in the top ten. What was sequenced was whole blood. These receptor sequences come from an adult who was a healthcare worker with PCR-confirmed SARS-CoV-2 infection or an uninfected control (not recorded which).

In this sample, this clonotype turned up many times. The V call is TRBV20-1, the J call TRBJ1-4; TRBD1 might be the D (5 bases). The CDR3 consists of 13 residues. Trimming took 2 bases from V and 8 from J, leaving 12 bases between them. CDR1 and CDR2 (germline): DFQATT, SNEGSKA (reference sequence). This CDR3 is CSARSGLREKLFF. CDR3 DNA: TGCAGTGCTAGATCAGGGTTGAGAGAAAAACTGTTTTTT.

The chain carries TRBV11-2 and TRBJ2-5; 13 nucleotides line up with TRBD2. Germline loops: CDR1 SGHAT, CDR2 FQNNGV. V gave up 3 bases and J gave up 6 bases; unmatched junction bases: 7. The CDR3 runs 16 residues. The CDR3 spells CASSLQTSGGAKTQYF. CDR3 DNA: TGTGCCAGCAGCTTGCAAACTAGCGGGGGGGCCAAGACCCAGTACTTC.

This chain joins TRBV6-1 and TRBJ1-2; 8 bases fit TRBD1. V lost 6 bases to trimming and J lost 4 bases; unmatched junction nucleotides: 7. Germline V gives CDR1 MNHNS, CDR2 SASEGT. The CDR3 is 14 residues long. The CDR3 spells CASRAGGISYGYTF. Written as DNA, the CDR3 is TGTGCCAGCAGAGCAGGGGGCATAAGCTATGGCTACACCTTC.

V gene TRBV7-8 combines with J gene TRBJ2-5; TRBD1 agrees at 9 bases. The trim removed 5 bases at V and 6 bases at J, leaving 7 bases unmatched. The CDR3 is 14 residues long. The germline gives CDR1 SGHVS, CDR2 FQNEAQ. The CDR3 reads CASSGGQGSKTQYF. The CDR3 DNA reads TGTGCCAGCAGCGGAGGACAGGGGAGCAAGACCCAGTACTTC. Full variable domain (remainder filled in from reference TRBV7-8 and TRBJ2-5): GAGVSQSPRYKVAKRGQDVALRCDPISGHVSLFWYQQALGQGPEFLTYFQNEAQLDKSGLPSDRFFAERPEGSVSTLKIQRTQQEDSAVYLCASSGGQGSKTQYFGPGTRLLVL.

The table lists this clonotype with a few counts. CDR3 bases: TGTGCCAGCAGCTTTCGAAAGGGAGGGGGGGACACAGATACGCAGTATTTT. Its protein is CASSFRKGGGDTDTQYF. This chain uses TRBV11-2 with TRBJ2-3, with a weak D call TRBD2 (7 bases). This CDR3 comprises 17 residues. From germline, CDR1 is SGHAT and CDR2 FQNNGV. The V end was cut by 3 bases, the J end by 2 bases, with 18 bases between. The variable domain in full, completed from reference TRBV11-2 and TRBJ2-3, reads EAGVAQSPRYKIIEKRQSVAFWCNPISGHATLYWYQQILGQGPKLLIQFQNNGVVDDSQLPKDRFSAERLKGVDSTLKIQPAKLEDSAVYLCASSFRKGGGDTDTQYFGPGTRLTVL.

This clonotype appeared many times. The J gene is TRBJ2-4, the V gene TRBV7-3; 7 positions agree with TRBD1. Germline loops: CDR1 SGHTA, CDR2 FQGTGA. Trimming took 5 bases from V and 8 from J; bases not matched to a gene: 12. There are 15 residues in the CDR3. The CDR3 loop reads CASSPRGTSTDIQYF. In DNA form, the CDR3 reads TGTGCCAGCAGCCCCAGGGGGACCTCTACGGACATTCAGTACTTC.

This clonotype was detected ten times or more. This sequence joins TRBV6-2 or TRBV6-3 and TRBJ2-1, with TRBD1 identical over 7 bases. The junction had 9 bases not matched to a gene; V was cut back by 7 bases and J by 6 bases. This CDR3 has 14 residues. Looked up from germline, CDR1 is MNHEY and CDR2 is SVGEGT. CDR3 sequence reads: CASTDTGVANEQFF. The CDR3 DNA follows: TGTGCCAGCACCGATACAGGGGTAGCCAATGAGCAGTTCTTC.

The chain recombines TRBV5-5 with TRBJ1-2; 7 bases agree with TRBD1. The CDR3 has 14 residues. V dropped 4 bases and J dropped 1; count of bases not matched to a gene: 4. Per germline, CDR1 SGHKS and CDR2 YYEKEE (reference sequence). CDR3 bases: TGTGCCAGCAGCCCGGACAGGTTTAACTATGGCTACACCTTC. Translating gives CASSPDRFNYGYTF.

The chain is built from TRBV19 and TRBJ1-1, with a possible D match to TRBD1 (5 bases). V was clipped by 7 bases and J by 6 bases, with 15 bases between them. Germline CDR1 and CDR2: LNHDA and SQIVND (reference sequence). The CDR3 consists of 13 residues. For the CDR3, the DNA is TGTGCCAGTAACCAGGGAAGAGGGTCTGAAGCTTTCTTT. It is translated as CASNQGRGSEAFF.

This clonotype was seen many times. The chain joins TRBV30 to TRBJ2-3; 7 positions agree with TRBD2. Germline CDR1 and CDR2: GTSNPN and SVGIG (reference sequence). V dropped 2 bases and J dropped 5; count of bases not matched to a gene: 10. The CDR3 has 15 amino acids. CDR3 protein: CAWSPTGGYGDTQYF. The CDR3 bases are TGTGCCTGGAGTCCCACGGGAGGATACGGAGATACGCAGTATTTT.

This clonotype was observed at least ten times. The chain couples TRBV7-2 to TRBJ2-3, with D perhaps matching TRBD1 (5 bases). The germline V and J ends were trimmed by 2 bases and 3 bases, with 9 bases remaining between them. This CDR3 comprises 14 residues. CDR1 and CDR2 (germline): SGHTA, FQGNSA. CDR3 loop: CASSLSAGTDTQYF. The DNA for the CDR3 is TGTGCCAGCAGCTTATCGGCAGGGACAGATACGCAGTATTTT.

This clonotype was found many times. The rearrangement links TRBV12-5 to TRBJ2-1; 9 bases align to TRBD1. The ends lost 6 bases at V and 5 bases at J; junction bases unmatched: 5. Per the germline V gene, CDR1 is LGHNT and CDR2 is FRNRAP. This CDR3 is 14 amino acids long. Here the CDR3 DNA reads TGTGCTAGTGGCACGGGACAGGGCCACAATGAGCAGTTCTTC. Translating gives CASGTGQGHNEQFF.

The CDR3 region is CSAREGSDEQYF. DNA of the CDR3: TGCAGTGCTAGAGAGGGAAGTGACGAGCAGTACTTC. V and J are TRBV20-1 and TRBJ2-7; D is unclear. This CDR3 contains 12 residues. V was shortened by 0 bases and J by 5 bases, with 8 bases between the two germline ends. Germline CDR1 reads DFQATT; CDR2 reads SNEGSKA (reference sequence).

The table lists this clonotype with a few counts. This chain joins TRBV5-1 and TRBJ1-5, with TRBD1 as a possible D gene (5 bases). V lost 4 bases, J lost 2 bases, and 16 bases lay in between. Per the germline V gene, CDR1 is SGHRS and CDR2 is YFSETQ. CDR3 size: 16 residues. Here the CDR3 reads CASSPGRRWGNQPQHF. CDR3 nucleotides: TGCGCCAGCAGCCCGGGACGCCGTTGGGGCAATCAGCCCCAGCATTTT.

There are a few counts of this clonotype. The chain uses TRBV29-1 and TRBJ2-3; 8 nucleotides agree with TRBD1. The ends lost 0 bases at V and 6 bases at J; junction bases unmatched: 5. The CDR3 sequence is 14 residues long. Germline lookup yields CDR1 SQVTM and CDR2 ANQGSEA. The CDR3 DNA is TGCAGCGTTGAAGACAGGGGGCTCGGGGATACGCAGTATTTT. Its protein product is CSVEDRGLGDTQYF.

This clonotype occurred many times. The chain uses TRBV27 and TRBJ2-5; D possibly corresponds to TRBD1 (6 bases). The CDR3 runs to 15 residues. CDR1 and CDR2 (germline): MNHEY, SMNVEV (reference sequence). Trimming shortened V by 4 bases and J by 2 bases, and 14 bases separated the two germline ends. CDR3 sequence (DNA): TGTGCCAGCAGTTCGTTCCAGGGGCATCAAGAGACCCAGTACTTC. Its protein product is CASSSFQGHQETQYF.

This chain uses TRBV11-2 with TRBJ2-7, with D tentatively TRBD1 (6 bases). The CDR3 covers 15 residues. The V gene's germline CDR1 is SGHAT and CDR2 FQNNGV. V was clipped by 5 bases and J by 3 bases, with 17 bases between them. CDR3 in DNA: TGTGCCAGCAGCCTAGGGCCATTACAGGGCTACGAGCAGTACTTC. Translated: CASSLGPLQGYEQYF.

The table lists this clonotype with many counts. The chain links TRBV10-3 to TRBJ2-2, with D possibly matching TRBD2 (6 bases). Germline V gives CDR1 ENHRY, CDR2 SYGVKD. CDR3 length: 13 residues. V was trimmed by 8 bases and J by 6 bases, leaving 13 bases between them. DNA of the CDR3: TGTGCCATCCTAGTGACGGGAGCCGGGGAGCTGTTTTTT. Amino acid sequence: CAILVTGAGELFF.

The CDR3 bases are TGCAGTGCTAGGACCCCCCGGGACATGGGCTCTGGAAACACCATATATTTT. Protein sequence: CSARTPRDMGSGNTIYF. The V gene is TRBV20-1, the J gene TRBJ1-3, with D perhaps matching TRBD1 (6 bases). Germline V lookup: CDR1 DFQATT, CDR2 SNEGSKA (reference sequence). The CDR3 covers 17 residues. The V and J ends lost 3 bases and 0 bases respectively, with 18 bases between them.

This clonotype was observed a handful of times. The chain uses TRBV13 and TRBJ2-5; no clear D. The CDR3 spans 13 residues. The V end lost 6 bases, the J end lost 4 bases, and 12 bases lay between the germline ends. CDR1 is PRHDT, CDR2 FYEKMQ, per germline (reference sequence). CDR3 DNA: TGTGCCAGCAGTTCTAGACGGATAGAGACCCAGTACTTC. Translated, it gives CASSSRRIETQYF.

The table lists this clonotype with a few counts. The chain carries TRBV7-2 and TRBJ1-6, with D possibly being TRBD1 (6 bases). CDR3 length: 16 amino acids. The V and J ends lost 6 bases and 0 bases respectively, with 12 bases between them. Germline V CDR1 and CDR2: SGHTA, FQGNSA. The CDR3 bases are TGTGCCAGCAGGCCGAAGGACAGCTCCTATAATTCACCCCTCCACTTT. Its translation is CASRPKDSSYNSPLHF.

V usage is TRBV12-3 or TRBV12-4 and J usage is TRBJ2-5; tentative D call: TRBD1 (5 bases). V dropped 5 bases and J dropped 5 bases, with 6 bases sitting between them. The CDR3 spans 11 residues. The DNA of the CDR3 is TGTGCCAGCAGTAAGGGGGAGACCCAGTACTTC. Translating gives CASSKGETQYF.

In this sample, this clonotype turned up many times. The CDR3 bases are TGTGCCAGCAGTTCGTTGTTTAGGTCTAGCGGGGGTCAATACAATGAGCAGTTCTTC. It codes for CASSSLFRSSGGQYNEQFF. V gene TRBV27 combines with J gene TRBJ2-1; TRBD2 agrees at 10 bases. The germline V gene encodes CDR1 MNHEY and CDR2 SMNVEV (reference sequence). The CDR3 contains 19 residues. After removal of 4 bases from V and 4 bases from J, the junction contained 16 bases not matched to a gene.

This clonotype showed up many times. The V gene is TRBV27, the J gene TRBJ2-6; TRBD2 is a possible D gene (6 bases). V was cut by 5 bases and J by 0 bases, with 11 bases left in between. The CDR3 is made up of 16 amino acids. CDR1 is MNHEY, CDR2 SMNVEV, per germline (reference sequence). The CDR3: CASSGGTGSGANVLTF. DNA for the CDR3: TGTGCCAGCAGTGGGGGGACGGGCTCTGGGGCCAACGTCCTGACTTTC.

This clonotype was observed many times. The rearrangement joins TRBV28 to TRBJ2-7, with no clear D. CDR1 is MDHEN and CDR2 is SYDVKM in the germline V gene. Deletions cut 4 bases from V and 2 bases from J, with 6 bases between. The CDR3 covers 12 residues. CDR3 bases: TGTGCCAGCAGTTCCGGACCCTACGAGCAGTACTTC. Residues: CASSSGPYEQYF.